This TCR beta chain was profiled in a study of human T cells and chemical hapten exposure. Germline assignment: CDR1 DFQATT and CDR2 SNEGSKA (reference sequence). The CDR3 length is 14 residues. Trimming removed 0 bases from V and 2 bases from J, with 11 bases in between. TCRdb independently ran MiXCR on the RACE reads; one entry per CDR3 protein. The sample lists tens of thousands of distinct CDR3 sequences, roughly a tenth occurring once. This clonotype was counted ten times or more. As for time point: pre-sensitization, week 0. Regarding treatment: therapeutic diphenylcyclopropenone sensitization with weekly scalp DPC. Each donor was an alopecia patient between 18 and 70 years of age who qualified for DPC.

This clonotype was obtained from a woman aged 40 to 49 with alopecia areata. Some clones in this sample may be carry-over from other donors' samples. Sample: whole blood, taken in connection with sensitization to the hapten diphenylcyclopropenone (DPC). The V gene is TRBV20-1, the J gene TRBJ2-7; D gene unclear. The CDR3 nucleotides read TGCAGTGCTAGAGATCCCCGTCCACCCTACGAGCAGTACTTC. Its translation: CSARDPRPPYEQYF.